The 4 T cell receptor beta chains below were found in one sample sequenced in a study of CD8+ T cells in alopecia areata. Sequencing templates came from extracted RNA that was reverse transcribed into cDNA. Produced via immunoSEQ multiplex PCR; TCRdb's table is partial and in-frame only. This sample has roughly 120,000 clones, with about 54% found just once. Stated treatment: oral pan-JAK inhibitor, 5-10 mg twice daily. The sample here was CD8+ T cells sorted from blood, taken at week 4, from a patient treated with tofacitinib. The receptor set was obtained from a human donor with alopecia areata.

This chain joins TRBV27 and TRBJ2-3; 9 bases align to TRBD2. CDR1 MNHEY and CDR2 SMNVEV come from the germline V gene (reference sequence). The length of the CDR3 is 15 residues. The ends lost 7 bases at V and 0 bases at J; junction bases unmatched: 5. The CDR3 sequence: CASIVTSGSTDTQYF. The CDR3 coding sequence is TGTGCCAGCATAGTGACTAGCGGTAGCACAGATACGCAGTATTTT.

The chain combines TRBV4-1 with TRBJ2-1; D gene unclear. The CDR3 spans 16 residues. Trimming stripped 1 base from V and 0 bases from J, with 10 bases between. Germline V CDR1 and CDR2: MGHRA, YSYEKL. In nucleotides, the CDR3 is TGCGCCAGCAGCCAAGCAGACTCGAGCTCCTACAATGAGCAGTTCTTC. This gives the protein CASSQADSSSYNEQFF.

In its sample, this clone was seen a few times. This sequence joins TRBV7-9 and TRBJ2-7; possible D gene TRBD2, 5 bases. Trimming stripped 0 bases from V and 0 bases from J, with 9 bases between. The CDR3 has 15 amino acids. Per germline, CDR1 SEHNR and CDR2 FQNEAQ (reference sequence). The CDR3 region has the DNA TGTGCCAGCAGCTTAGCGCTTGGGAGCTCCTACGAGCAGTACTTC. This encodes CASSLALGSSYEQYF.

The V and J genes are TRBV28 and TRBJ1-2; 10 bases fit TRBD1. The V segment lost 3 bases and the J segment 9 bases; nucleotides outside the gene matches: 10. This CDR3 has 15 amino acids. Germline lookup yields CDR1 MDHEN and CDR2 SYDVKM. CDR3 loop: CASSFNFRDRGSYTF. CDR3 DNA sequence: TGTGCCAGCAGTTTCAATTTCCGGGACAGGGGAAGCTACACCTTC.